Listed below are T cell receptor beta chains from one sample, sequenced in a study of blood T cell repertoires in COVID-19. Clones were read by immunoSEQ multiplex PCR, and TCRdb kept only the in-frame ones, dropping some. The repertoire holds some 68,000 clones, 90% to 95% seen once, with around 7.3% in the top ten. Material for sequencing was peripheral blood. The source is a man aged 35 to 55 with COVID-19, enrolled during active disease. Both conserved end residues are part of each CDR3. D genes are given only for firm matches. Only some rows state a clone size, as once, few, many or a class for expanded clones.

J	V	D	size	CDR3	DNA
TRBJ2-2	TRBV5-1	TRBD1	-	CASSLEQGISGELFF	TGCGCCAGCAGCTTAGAACAGGGGATTAGCGGGGAGCTGTTTTTT
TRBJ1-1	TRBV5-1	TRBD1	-	CASRSTGTGNTEAFF	TGCGCCAGCAGATCTACCGGGACAGGGAACACTGAAGCTTTCTTT
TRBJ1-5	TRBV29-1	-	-	CSAMWGGNQPQHF	TGCAGCGCCATGTGGGGGGGCAATCAGCCCCAGCATTTT
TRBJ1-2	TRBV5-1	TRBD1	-	CASSLEQGANYGYTF	TGCGCCAGCAGCTTGGAACAGGGGGCCAACTATGGCTACACCTTC
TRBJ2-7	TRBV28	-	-	CASRNGTYEQYF	TGTGCCAGCAGAAACGGTACCTACGAGCAGTACTTC
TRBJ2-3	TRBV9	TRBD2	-	CASSVAAGGQSTDTQYF	TGTGCCAGCAGCGTAGCTGCGGGGGGGCAGAGCACAGATACGCAGTATTTT
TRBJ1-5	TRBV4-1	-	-	CASSQDQGHGNQPQHF	TGCGCCAGCAGCCAAGATCAGGGGCATGGCAATCAGCCCCAGCATTTT
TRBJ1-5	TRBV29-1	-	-	CSGTKETGGSNQPQHF	TGCAGCGGGACAAAAGAGACAGGTGGTAGCAATCAGCCCCAGCATTTT
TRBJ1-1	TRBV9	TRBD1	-	CASSETGDLNTEAFF	TGTGCCAGCAGCGAGACAGGGGACCTGAACACTGAAGCTTTCTTT
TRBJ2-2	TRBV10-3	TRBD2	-	CAISERGGGTGELFF	TGTGCCATCAGTGAACGCGGGGGAGGGACCGGGGAGCTGTTTTTT
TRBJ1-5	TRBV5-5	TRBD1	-	CASSSQGAEQPQHF	TGTGCCAGCAGCTCCCAGGGGGCGGAACAGCCCCAGCATTTT
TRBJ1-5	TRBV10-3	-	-	CAISAMINQPQHF	TGTGCCATCAGTGCTATGATAAATCAGCCCCAGCATTTT
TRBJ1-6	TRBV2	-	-	CASSVRQGSSPLHF	TGTGCCAGCAGTGTGAGGCAGGGATCTTCACCCCTCCACTTT
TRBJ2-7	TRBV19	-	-	CASSKPDTYEQYF	TGTGCCAGTAGTAAGCCTGACACCTACGAGCAGTACTTC
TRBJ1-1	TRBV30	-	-	CAWSAGGHTEAFF	TGTGCCTGGAGTGCCGGAGGACACACTGAAGCTTTCTTT
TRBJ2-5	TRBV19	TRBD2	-	CASGGSGVAVETQYF	TGTGCCAGTGGGGGTAGCGGGGTGGCAGTGGAGACCCAGTACTTC
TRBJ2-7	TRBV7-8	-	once	CASSPFRGGPYEQYF	TGTGCCAGCAGCCCCTTCAGGGGTGGGCCCTACGAGCAGTACTTC
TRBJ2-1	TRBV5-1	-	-	CASSPTLGAREQFF	TGCGCCAGCAGCCCTACTCTGGGGGCAAGAGAGCAGTTCTTC
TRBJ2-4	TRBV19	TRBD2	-	CASSGESGTSVLLAKNIQYF	TGTGCCAGTAGCGGGGAATCCGGGACTAGCGTTCTTCTAGCCAAAAACATTCAGTACTTC
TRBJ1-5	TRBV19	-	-	CASSIQGDQPQHF	TGTGCCAGTAGTATACAGGGCGATCAGCCCCAGCATTTT
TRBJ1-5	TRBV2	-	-	CASSELGHLNQPQHF	TGTGCCAGCAGTGAACTGGGACACCTAAATCAGCCCCAGCATTTT
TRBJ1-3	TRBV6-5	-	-	CASSYSRYSGNTIYF	TGTGCCAGCAGTTACTCGAGGTACTCTGGAAACACCATATATTTT
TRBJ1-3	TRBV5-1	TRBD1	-	CASSRLGTGGNTIYF	TGCGCCAGCAGCCGCCTCGGGACAGGTGGAAACACCATATATTTT
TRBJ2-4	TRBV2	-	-	CASSPPGQGAKNIQYF	TGTGCCAGCAGCCCCCCAGGGCAGGGCGCCAAAAACATTCAGTACTTC
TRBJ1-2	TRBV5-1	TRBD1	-	CASSLGQGDYGYTF	TGCGCCAGCAGCTTGGGACAGGGAGACTATGGCTACACCTTC
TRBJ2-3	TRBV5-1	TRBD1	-	CASSWTGGSTQYF	TGCGCCAGCAGCTGGACAGGGGGTTCAACGCAGTATTTT
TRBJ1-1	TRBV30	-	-	CAWSVEYSLTGTPNTEAFF	TGTGCCTGGAGTGTCGAATACTCCCTGACCGGGACACCGAACACTGAAGCTTTCTTT